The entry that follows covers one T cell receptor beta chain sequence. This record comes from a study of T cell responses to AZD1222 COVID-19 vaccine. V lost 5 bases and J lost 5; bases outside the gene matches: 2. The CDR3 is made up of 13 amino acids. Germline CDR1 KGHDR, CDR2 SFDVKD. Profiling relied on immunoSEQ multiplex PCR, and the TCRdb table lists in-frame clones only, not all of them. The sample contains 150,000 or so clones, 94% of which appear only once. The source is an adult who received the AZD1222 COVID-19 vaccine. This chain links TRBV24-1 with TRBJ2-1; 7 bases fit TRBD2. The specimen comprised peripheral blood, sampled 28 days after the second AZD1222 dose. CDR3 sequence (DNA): TGTGCCACCAGTGGGCTAGCGGACAATGAGCAGTTCTTC. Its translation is CATSGLADNEQFF.